The 21 T cell receptor beta chains below all came from one sample that was sequenced in a study of blood T cells in healthy people across ages. A second roughly 6 to 11 cycle PCR used barcoded and J-beta primers. TCRdb recomputed calls from the 5' RACE reads with MiXCR, one row per CDR3 protein. The profile shows about 640,000 distinct CDR3 sequences, 58% of them singletons. Input material: blood. These receptors were collected from a man in his sixties in good health.

This clonotype was counted a few times. V and J are TRBV24-1 and TRBJ2-3, with D tentatively TRBD1 (6 bases). Germline assignment: CDR1 KGHDR and CDR2 SFDVKD. The CDR3 covers 16 residues. Trimming stripped 4 bases from V and 3 bases from J, with 16 bases between. CDR3 in amino acids: CATSDQQGGGTDTQYF. In DNA, the CDR3 is TGTGCCACCAGTGACCAACAGGGTGGGGGAACAGATACGCAGTATTTT.

V usage is TRBV6-6 and J usage is TRBJ2-5; no firm D call. CDR3 length: 13 amino acids. V gave up 4 bases and J gave up 5 bases, with 11 bases separating them. The germline CDR1 and CDR2 sequences are MNHNY and SVGAGI (reference sequence). The CDR3 DNA follows: TGTGCCAGCAGTTCTCTAGGGCCGGAGACCCAGTACTTC. Protein: CASSSLGPETQYF.

This clonotype was found a few times. CDR3 loop: CASRPRLAADTQYF. CDR3 sequence (DNA): TGTGCCAGCAGGCCTCGGCTAGCGGCAGATACGCAGTATTTT. V is TRBV7-2 and J is TRBJ2-3, with 7 bases aligning to TRBD2. The J segment lost 4 bases and the V segment lost 6 bases, leaving 7 bases of the junction unmatched. This CDR3 has 14 residues. Germline V gene lookup returns CDR1 SGHTA and CDR2 FQGNSA. Combining the CDR3 with reference TRBV7-2 and TRBJ2-3 gives the whole variable domain GAGVSQSPSNKVTEKGKDVELRCDPISGHTALYWYRQSLGQGLEFLIYFQGNSAPDKSGLPSDRFSAERTGGSVSTLTIQRTQQEDSAVYLCASRPRLAADTQYFGPGTRLTVL.

The gene calls are TRBV24-1 and TRBJ2-1; D gene unclear. V was trimmed by 4 bases and J by 5 bases, leaving 5 bases between them. Germline V lookup: CDR1 KGHDR, CDR2 SFDVKD. CDR3 length equals 12 residues. In DNA form, the CDR3 reads TGTGCCACCAGTGACACCAACAATGAGCAGTTCTTC. Translation gives CATSDTNNEQFF.

V gene TRBV2 combines with J gene TRBJ2-1; the match to TRBD2 covers 10 bases. V lost 5 bases, J lost 4 bases, and 8 bases stayed unmatched. The length of the CDR3 is 16 residues. The germline V gene encodes CDR1 SNHLY and CDR2 FYNNEI. CDR3 sequence reads: CASSPLAGRIYNEQFF. CDR3 nucleotides: TGTGCCAGCAGTCCACTAGCGGGGCGGATTTACAATGAGCAGTTCTTC.

Of note for this clonotype: One end of the junction fails to match germline, which may point to a read error. The rearrangement uses TRBV6-2 or TRBV6-3 and TRBJ2-5; D not certain. The germline CDR1 and CDR2 sequences are MNHEY and SVGEGT. This CDR3 has 11 residues. CDR3 DNA sequence: TGTGCCGGCAGTTACGGTTCGGAGCAGTACTTC. The encoded protein is CAGSYGSEQYF.

The chain is built from TRBV5-1 and TRBJ2-3; 9 nucleotides line up with TRBD2. Germline CDR1 SGHRS, CDR2 YFSETQ. CDR3 length: 15 residues. Trimming removed 6 bases from V and 5 bases from J; junction bases left unmatched: 10. The CDR3 DNA sequence: TGCGCCAGCACCCTCAGCGGGGGGCCTAGAGATACGCAGTATTTT. Translating it yields CASTLSGGPRDTQYF.

At least ten counts were recorded for this clonotype. The gene calls are TRBV5-1 and TRBJ2-5; the D gene is possibly TRBD2 (7 bases). Trimming took 0 bases from V and 4 from J, leaving 16 bases between them. The CDR3 spans 16 residues. Germline loops: CDR1 SGHRS, CDR2 YFSETQ. CDR3 protein: CASSLGAVGGAETQYF. The CDR3 nucleotides are TGCGCCAGCAGCTTGGGGGCCGTTGGGGGGGCAGAGACCCAGTACTTC. The full variable domain, with the rest looked up from reference TRBV5-1 and TRBJ2-5, is KAGVTQTPRYLIKTRGQQVTLSCSPISGHRSVSWYQQTPGQGLQFLFEYFSETQRNKGNFPGRFSGRQFSNSRSEMNVSTLELGDSALYLCASSLGAVGGAETQYFGPGTRLLVL.

V usage is TRBV3-1 and J usage is TRBJ1-1; D is unclear. The CDR3 sequence is 17 residues long. CDR1 is LGHDT and CDR2 is YNNKEL in the germline V gene (reference sequence). V dropped 0 bases and J dropped 6 bases, with 20 bases sitting between them. CDR3 sequence: CASSQDPGTRRRAEAFF. The DNA for the CDR3 is TGTGCCAGCAGCCAAGATCCAGGAACCCGTCGGAGGGCTGAAGCTTTCTTT.

This clonotype showed up many times. The chain has TRBV4-2 and TRBJ2-3; 11 positions match TRBD2. CDR3 length: 16 residues. The V and J ends lost 1 base and 2 bases, in that order; junction bases with no gene match: 2. Germline V CDR1 and CDR2: LGHNA, YNFKEQ. The CDR3: CASSQALAGATDTQYF. The CDR3 coding sequence is TGTGCCAGCAGCCAAGCACTAGCGGGGGCCACAGATACGCAGTATTTT.

V usage is TRBV7-9 and J usage is TRBJ1-2; 8 nucleotides line up with TRBD1. The V gene's germline CDR1 is SEHNR and CDR2 FQNEAQ (reference sequence). V shed 4 bases and J 5 bases; nucleotides not matched to a gene: 6. The CDR3 length is 14 residues. CDR3 sequence (DNA): TGTGCCAGCAGCTGGGGACAGGCAGTATATGGCTACACCTTC. Translating it yields CASSWGQAVYGYTF.

For this clonotype: At one end the junction does not follow the germline gene, possibly because of a read error. The J gene is TRBJ2-2, the V gene TRBV15; D is perhaps TRBD2 (5 bases). Germline assignment: CDR1 LNHNV and CDR2 YYDKDF (reference sequence). This CDR3 is 18 amino acids long. CDR3 nucleotides: TGTGCCACCAGCCGAATCCTGAGTCGGGGATCGAAAACCGGGGAGCTGTTTTTT. Amino acids: CATSRILSRGSKTGELFF.

Only one count was recorded for this clonotype. This chain joins TRBV14 and TRBJ2-2; D ambiguous. CDR3 length equals 13 residues. Germline-derived CDR1 and CDR2 are SGHDN and FVKESK. V dropped 3 bases and J dropped 5 bases, with 7 bases sitting between them. The CDR3 sequence is CASSHLGTGELFF. The CDR3 DNA reads TGTGCCAGCAGCCATCTCGGTACCGGGGAGCTGTTTTTT.

The chain links TRBV4-1 to TRBJ2-6; D might be TRBD2 (5 bases). CDR1 and CDR2 from the germline V gene are MGHRA and YSYEKL. V lost 2 bases and J lost 3, with 14 bases in between. The CDR3 is 17 residues long. As DNA, the CDR3 is TGCGCCAGCAGCCAATTGGCTACCGGGGTTGGGGCCAACGTCCTGACTTTC. Residues: CASSQLATGVGANVLTF.

V is TRBV18 and J is TRBJ2-7; 9 nucleotides line up with TRBD1. The germline V gene encodes CDR1 KGHSH and CDR2 LQKENI. The junction had 5 bases not matched to a gene; V was cut back by 2 bases and J by 6 bases. The CDR3 spans 14 residues. Here the CDR3 DNA reads TGTGCCAGCTCACCAAAGGGACAGGGATCCGAGCAGTACTTC. Protein: CASSPKGQGSEQYF.

This clonotype was seen only a few times. The V call is TRBV12-3 or TRBV12-4, the J call TRBJ2-7, with TRBD1 identical over 7 bases. The CDR3 covers 14 residues. The junction had 3 bases not matched to a gene; V was cut back by 4 bases and J by 0 bases. CDR3 residues: CASSSGTDSYEQYF. As DNA, the CDR3 is TGTGCCAGCAGTTCCGGGACAGACTCCTACGAGCAGTACTTC.

The chain carries TRBV2 and TRBJ1-1, with 7 bases identical to TRBD1. This CDR3 has 15 amino acids. The V and J ends lost 6 bases and 1 base, in that order; junction bases with no gene match: 8. Germline CDR1 SNHLY, CDR2 FYNNEI. Here the CDR3 reads CASRMLGQPNTEAFF. The CDR3 nucleotides are TGTGCCAGCAGGATGTTGGGACAGCCGAACACTGAAGCTTTCTTT.

The rearrangement joins TRBV7-6 to TRBJ2-5; TRBD2 aligns across 9 bases. This CDR3 is built from 12 residues. Looked up from germline, CDR1 is SGHVS and CDR2 is FNYEAQ. With V trimmed by 5 bases and J by 8 bases, 3 bases remained unmatched. The CDR3 DNA reads as TGTGCCAGCAGCGCGGGGGGGGTAACCCAGTACTTC. The encoded protein is CASSAGGVTQYF.

This clonotype was recorded a few times. This chain joins TRBV29-1 and TRBJ2-5; 7 bases match TRBD2. V lost 7 bases, J lost 2 bases, and 7 bases stayed unmatched. Germline V gene data show CDR1 as SQVTM and CDR2 as ANQGSEA. There are 13 residues in the CDR3. The CDR3 region has the DNA TGCAGCGGCGTTGGGGGGGGACAAGAGACCCAGTACTTC. It codes for CSGVGGGQETQYF. Complete variable domain (other parts from reference TRBV29-1 and TRBJ2-5): SAVISQKPSRDICQRGTSLTIQCQVDSQVTMMFWYRQQPGQSLTLIATANQGSEATYESGFVIDKFPISRPNLTFSTLTVSNMSPEDSSIYLCSGVGGGQETQYFGPGTRLLVL.

This rearrangement joins TRBV20-1 to TRBJ1-2; TRBD1 might be the D (6 bases). V gave up 6 bases and J gave up 6 bases, with 14 bases separating them. The CDR3 runs to 12 residues. Germline assignment: CDR1 DFQATT and CDR2 SNEGSKA (reference sequence). CDR3 protein: CSAPRGEDGYTF. The CDR3 nucleotides read TGCAGTGCCCCAAGGGGGGAGGATGGCTACACCTTC.

A remark on this clonotype: A much larger clone sits a single nucleotide away, making a read error possible. The chain couples TRBV5-1 to TRBJ2-5; D ambiguous. This CDR3 is built from 13 residues. Trimming took off 0 bases at V and 11 bases at J, with 14 bases between the two ends. CDR1 SGHRS and CDR2 YFSETQ come from the germline V gene. The CDR3 coding sequence is TGCGCCAGCAGCTTGGACAGACCTAATGAGCAGTACTTC. Protein product: CASSLDRPNEQYF.